The next 8 T cell receptor beta chains were all read from a single sample in a study of cytomegalovirus exposure and HLA in healthy donors. With 60 Vbeta and 13 Jbeta primers, the PCR was carried out. The method was immunoSEQ multiplex PCR; TCRdb's version includes in-frame clones alone and lacks a portion of them. Recorded for this sample: about 39,000 clones. The material sequenced was PBMCs. Receptors originate from a woman in her 30s in good health and CMV-seropositive.

The rearrangement joins TRBV7-9 to TRBJ2-5, with 12 bases aligning to TRBD2. The CDR3 sequence is 14 residues long. The germline CDR1 and CDR2 sequences are SEHNR and FQNEAQ (reference sequence). V shed 7 bases, J shed 5 bases, and the junction held 5 bases outside the gene matches. In DNA, the CDR3 is TGTGCCAGCAAGACTAGCGGGGGTCGGGAGACCCAGTACTTC. It is translated as CASKTSGGRETQYF.

About this clone: This same CDR3 is encoded by further DNA sequences in the sample. The genes are TRBV18 and TRBJ1-2, with D tentatively TRBD1 (6 bases). The CDR3 runs 13 residues. Germline V lookup: CDR1 KGHSH, CDR2 LQKENI. V shed 3 bases and J shed 2 bases, with 7 bases lying between them. The CDR3 region is CASSPGQNYGYTF. DNA for the CDR3: TGTGCCAGCTCACCTGGACAGAACTATGGCTACACCTTC.

J is TRBJ2-3 and V is TRBV9; 9 bases agree with TRBD2. V dropped 0 bases and J dropped 0; count of bases not matched to a gene: 2. Germline-derived CDR1 and CDR2 are SGDLS and YYNGEE. This CDR3 has 16 amino acids. CDR3 nucleotides: TGTGCCAGCAGCGTAGAGGCGGGGGGGAGCACAGATACGCAGTATTTT. Translating gives CASSVEAGGSTDTQYF.

J is TRBJ2-5 and V is TRBV15; perhaps TRBD2 as D (6 bases). CDR1 is LNHNV, CDR2 YYDKDF, per germline (reference sequence). There are 16 residues in the CDR3. Deletions cut 0 bases from V and 0 bases from J, with 11 bases between. In nucleotides, the CDR3 is TGTGCCACCAGCAGAGACGTAGGGGACTACCAAGAGACCCAGTACTTC. Its protein is CATSRDVGDYQETQYF.

The chain carries TRBV2 and TRBJ2-5, with 8 bases matching TRBD2. Germline V gene sequence: CDR1 SNHLY, CDR2 FYNNEI. CDR3 length: 12 amino acids. After removal of 11 bases from V and 5 bases from J, the junction contained 7 bases not matched to a gene. The CDR3 is CAGETSAETQYF. CDR3 nucleotide sequence: TGTGCCGGCGAGACTAGCGCGGAGACCCAGTACTTC.

The rearrangement joins TRBV11-2 to TRBJ2-3, with D possibly TRBD1 on 6 matching bases. V was cut by 2 bases and J by 2 bases, with 14 bases left in between. Germline CDR1 SGHAT, CDR2 FQNNGV. The CDR3 runs to 16 residues. CDR3 coding DNA: TGTGCCAGCAGCTTAACAGGGACGGGCTTCACAGATACGCAGTATTTT. Translated: CASSLTGTGFTDTQYF.

The V call is TRBV6-6, the J call TRBJ1-1; no reliable D call. The CDR3 covers 15 residues. V was clipped by 3 bases and J by 6 bases, with 17 bases between them. Germline V gene sequence: CDR1 MNHNY, CDR2 SVGAGI (reference sequence). CDR3 sequence: CASSYDSTSWAEAFF. DNA of the CDR3: TGTGCCAGCAGTTATGACTCTACGTCTTGGGCTGAAGCTTTCTTT.

V and J are TRBV27 and TRBJ2-1, with 10 bases aligning to TRBD2. CDR1 is MNHEY, CDR2 SMNVEV, per germline (reference sequence). Losses at the gene ends were 11 bases for V and 7 bases for J; bases not matched to a gene: 8. The CDR3 contains 13 residues. For the CDR3, the DNA is TGTGCCGCCGGGTCTAGCGGGGGTAATGAGCAGTTCTTC. Protein: CAAGSSGGNEQFF.